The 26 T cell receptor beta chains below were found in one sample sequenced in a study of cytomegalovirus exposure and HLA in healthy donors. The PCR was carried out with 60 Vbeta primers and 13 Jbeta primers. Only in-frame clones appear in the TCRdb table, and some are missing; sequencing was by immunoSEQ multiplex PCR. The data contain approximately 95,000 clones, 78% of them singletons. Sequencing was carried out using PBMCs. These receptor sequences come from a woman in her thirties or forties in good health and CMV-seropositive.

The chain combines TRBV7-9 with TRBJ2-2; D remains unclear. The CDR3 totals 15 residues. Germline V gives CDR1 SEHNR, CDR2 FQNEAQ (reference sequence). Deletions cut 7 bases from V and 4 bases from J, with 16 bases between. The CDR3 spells CASTMGLSGTGELFF. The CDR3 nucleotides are TGTGCCAGCACAATGGGCCTGTCCGGCACCGGGGAGCTGTTTTTT.

The CDR3 loop is CASSEQGKRGTTEAFF. The CDR3 DNA reads TGCGCCAGCAGTGAGCAGGGGAAGAGGGGTACGACTGAAGCTTTCTTT. The chain combines TRBV10-1 with TRBJ1-1; TRBD1 is a possible D gene (6 bases). The CDR3 sequence is 16 residues long. V gave up 2 bases and J gave up 5 bases, with 18 bases separating them. The germline V gene encodes CDR1 WNHNN and CDR2 SYGVQD (reference sequence).

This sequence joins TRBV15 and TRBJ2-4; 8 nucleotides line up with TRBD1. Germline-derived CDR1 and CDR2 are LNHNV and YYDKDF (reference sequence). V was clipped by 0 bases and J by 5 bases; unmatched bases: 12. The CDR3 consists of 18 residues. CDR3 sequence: CATSRDLGRDRFQNIQYF. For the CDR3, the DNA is TGTGCCACCAGCAGAGATCTAGGCCGGGACAGGTTCCAAAACATTCAGTACTTC.

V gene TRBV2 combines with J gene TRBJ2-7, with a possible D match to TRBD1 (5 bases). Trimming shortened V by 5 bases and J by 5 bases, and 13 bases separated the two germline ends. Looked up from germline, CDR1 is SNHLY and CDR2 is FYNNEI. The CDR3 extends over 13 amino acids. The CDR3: CASSRQSVDEQYF. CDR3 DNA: TGTGCCAGCAGTCGACAGAGTGTGGACGAGCAGTACTTC.

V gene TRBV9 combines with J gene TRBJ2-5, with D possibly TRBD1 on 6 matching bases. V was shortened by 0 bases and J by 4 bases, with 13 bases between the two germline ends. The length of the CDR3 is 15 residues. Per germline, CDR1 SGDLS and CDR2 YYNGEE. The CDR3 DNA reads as TGTGCCAGCAGCGTAGGACAGGTAGGGGGAGAGACCCAGTACTTC. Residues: CASSVGQVGGETQYF. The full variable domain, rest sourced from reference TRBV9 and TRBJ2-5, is DSGVTQTPKHLITATGQRVTLRCSPRSGDLSVYWYQQSLDQGLQFLIQYYNGEERAKGNILERFSAQQFPDLHSELNLSSLELGDSALYFCASSVGQVGGETQYFGPGTRLLVL.

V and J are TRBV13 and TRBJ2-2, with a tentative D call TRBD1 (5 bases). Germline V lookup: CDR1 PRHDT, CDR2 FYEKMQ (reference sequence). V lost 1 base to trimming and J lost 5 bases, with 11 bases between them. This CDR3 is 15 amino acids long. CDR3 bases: TGTGCCAGCAGCTTAGCAGGGTATGGGACCGGGGAGCTGTTTTTT. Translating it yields CASSLAGYGTGELFF.

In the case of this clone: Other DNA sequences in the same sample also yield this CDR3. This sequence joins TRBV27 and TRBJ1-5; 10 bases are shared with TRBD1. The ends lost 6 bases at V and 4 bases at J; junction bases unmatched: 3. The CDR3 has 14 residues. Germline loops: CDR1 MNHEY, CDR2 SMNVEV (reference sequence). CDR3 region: CASSWTGGNQPQHF. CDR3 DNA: TGTGCCAGCAGCTGGACAGGGGGGAATCAGCCCCAGCATTTT.

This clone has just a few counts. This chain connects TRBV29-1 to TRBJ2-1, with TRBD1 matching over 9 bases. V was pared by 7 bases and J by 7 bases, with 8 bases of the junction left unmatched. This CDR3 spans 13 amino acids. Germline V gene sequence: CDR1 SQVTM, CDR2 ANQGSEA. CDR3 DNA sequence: TGCAGCGCCCGGGACAGGGTTAAGAATGAGCAGTTCTTC. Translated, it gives CSARDRVKNEQFF.

This CDR3 reads CASRFDSSSGNTIYF. As DNA, the CDR3 is TGTGCCAGCAGGTTTGACAGCAGCTCTGGAAACACCATATATTTT. The chain has TRBV6-1 and TRBJ1-3; possibly TRBD1 for D (5 bases). Trimming stripped 6 bases from V and 0 bases from J, with 12 bases between. The CDR3 is 15 residues long. Germline V gene data show CDR1 as MNHNS and CDR2 as SASEGT.

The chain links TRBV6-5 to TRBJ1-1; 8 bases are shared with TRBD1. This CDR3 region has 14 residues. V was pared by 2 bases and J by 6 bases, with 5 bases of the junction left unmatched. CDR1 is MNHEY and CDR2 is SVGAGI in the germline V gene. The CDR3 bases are TGTGCCAGCAGTTACACCCCAGGGGGCTCTGAAGCTTTCTTT. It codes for CASSYTPGGSEAFF.

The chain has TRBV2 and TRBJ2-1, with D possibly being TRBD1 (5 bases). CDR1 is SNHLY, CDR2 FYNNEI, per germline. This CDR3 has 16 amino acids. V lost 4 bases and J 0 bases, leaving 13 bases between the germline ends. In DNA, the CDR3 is TGTGCCAGCAGTGCGGGTCGACAGAGCTCCTACAATGAGCAGTTCTTC. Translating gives CASSAGRQSSYNEQFF.

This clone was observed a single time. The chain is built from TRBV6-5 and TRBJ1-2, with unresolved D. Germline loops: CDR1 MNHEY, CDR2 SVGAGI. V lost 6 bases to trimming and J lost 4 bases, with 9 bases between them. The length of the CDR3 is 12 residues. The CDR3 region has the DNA TGTGCCAGCAGAGAGTCTACCTATGGCTACACCTTC. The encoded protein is CASRESTYGYTF.

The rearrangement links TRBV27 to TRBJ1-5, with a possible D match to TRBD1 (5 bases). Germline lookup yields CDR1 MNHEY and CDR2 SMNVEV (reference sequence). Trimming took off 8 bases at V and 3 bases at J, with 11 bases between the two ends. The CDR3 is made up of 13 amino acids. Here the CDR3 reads CASRGHTNQPQHF. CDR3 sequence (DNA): TGTGCCAGCCGAGGACATACCAATCAGCCCCAGCATTTT.

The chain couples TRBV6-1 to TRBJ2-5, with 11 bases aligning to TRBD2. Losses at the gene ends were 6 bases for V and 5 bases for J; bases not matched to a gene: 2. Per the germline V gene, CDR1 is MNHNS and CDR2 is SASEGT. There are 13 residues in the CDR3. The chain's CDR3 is CASRLAGAETQYF. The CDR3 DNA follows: TGTGCCAGCAGACTAGCGGGAGCTGAGACCCAGTACTTC.

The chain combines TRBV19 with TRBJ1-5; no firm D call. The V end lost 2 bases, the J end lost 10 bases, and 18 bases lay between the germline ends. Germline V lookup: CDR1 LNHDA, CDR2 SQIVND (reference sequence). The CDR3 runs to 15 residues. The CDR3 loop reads CASSIRQEGMIPQHF. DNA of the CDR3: TGTGCCAGTAGTATACGGCAGGAGGGTATGATTCCCCAGCATTTT.

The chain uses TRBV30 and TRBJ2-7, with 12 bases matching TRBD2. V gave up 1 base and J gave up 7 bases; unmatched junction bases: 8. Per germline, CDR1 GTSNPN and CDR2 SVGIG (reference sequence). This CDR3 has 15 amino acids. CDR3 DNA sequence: TGTGCCTGGAGTGAAGGCTGGACTAGCGGGGCAGAGCAGTACTTC. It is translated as CAWSEGWTSGAEQYF.

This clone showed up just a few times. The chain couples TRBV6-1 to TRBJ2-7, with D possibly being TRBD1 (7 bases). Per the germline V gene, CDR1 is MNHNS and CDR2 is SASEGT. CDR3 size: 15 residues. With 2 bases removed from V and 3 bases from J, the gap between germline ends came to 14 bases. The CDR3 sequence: CASSERTTGDYEQYF. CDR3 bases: TGTGCCAGCAGTGAAAGGACTACAGGGGACTACGAGCAGTACTTC.

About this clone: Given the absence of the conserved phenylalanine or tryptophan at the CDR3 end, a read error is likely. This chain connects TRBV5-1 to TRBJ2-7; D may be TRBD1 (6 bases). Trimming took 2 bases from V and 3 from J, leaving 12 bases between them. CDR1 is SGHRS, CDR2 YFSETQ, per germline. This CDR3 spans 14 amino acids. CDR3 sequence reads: CASSLQGRDYEQYL. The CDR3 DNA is TGCGCCAGCAGCTTACAGGGCAGGGACTACGAGCAGTACCTC.

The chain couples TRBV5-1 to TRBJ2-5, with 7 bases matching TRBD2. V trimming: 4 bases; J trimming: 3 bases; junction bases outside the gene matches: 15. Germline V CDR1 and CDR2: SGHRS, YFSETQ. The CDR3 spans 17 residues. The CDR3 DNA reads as TGCGCCAGCAGCGAGGGAGCGGGATCCAACCTCGAAGAGACCCAGTACTTC. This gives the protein CASSEGAGSNLEETQYF.

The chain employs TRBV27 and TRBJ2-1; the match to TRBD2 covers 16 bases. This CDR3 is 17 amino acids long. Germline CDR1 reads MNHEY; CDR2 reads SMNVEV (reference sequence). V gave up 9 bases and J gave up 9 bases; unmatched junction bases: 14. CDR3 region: CASWGSGLAGGPPEQFF. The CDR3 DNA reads TGTGCCAGTTGGGGGTCGGGACTAGCGGGAGGGCCCCCTGAGCAGTTCTTC.

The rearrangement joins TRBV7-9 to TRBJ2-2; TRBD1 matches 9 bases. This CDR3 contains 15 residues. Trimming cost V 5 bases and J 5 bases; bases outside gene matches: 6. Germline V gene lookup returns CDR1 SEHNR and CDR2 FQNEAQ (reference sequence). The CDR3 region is CASSTWDRATGELFF. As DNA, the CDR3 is TGTGCCAGCAGCACCTGGGACAGGGCAACCGGGGAGCTGTTTTTT.

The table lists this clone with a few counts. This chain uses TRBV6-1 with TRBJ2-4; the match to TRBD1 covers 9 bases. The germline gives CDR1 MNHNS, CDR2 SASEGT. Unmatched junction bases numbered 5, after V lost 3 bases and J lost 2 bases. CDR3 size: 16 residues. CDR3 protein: CASSERQGVSKNIQYF. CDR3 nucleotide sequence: TGTGCCAGCAGTGAGAGACAGGGGGTATCCAAAAACATTCAGTACTTC.

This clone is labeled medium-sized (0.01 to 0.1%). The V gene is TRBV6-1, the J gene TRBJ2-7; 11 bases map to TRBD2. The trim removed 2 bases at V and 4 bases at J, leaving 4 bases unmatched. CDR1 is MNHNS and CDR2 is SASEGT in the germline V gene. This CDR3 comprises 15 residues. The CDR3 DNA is TGTGCCAGCAGTGAAACTCTAGCGGGAGGTTACGAGCAGTACTTC. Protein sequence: CASSETLAGGYEQYF.

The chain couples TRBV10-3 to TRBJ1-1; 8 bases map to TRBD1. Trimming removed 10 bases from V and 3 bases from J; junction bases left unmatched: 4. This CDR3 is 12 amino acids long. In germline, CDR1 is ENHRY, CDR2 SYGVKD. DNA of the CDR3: TGTGCCAGCGGACAGGGTGACACTGAAGCTTTCTTT. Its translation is CASGQGDTEAFF.

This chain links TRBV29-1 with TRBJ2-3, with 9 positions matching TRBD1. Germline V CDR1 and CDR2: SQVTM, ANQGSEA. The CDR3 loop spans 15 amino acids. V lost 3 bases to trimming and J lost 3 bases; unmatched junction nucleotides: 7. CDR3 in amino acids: CSVESGTGKTDTQYF. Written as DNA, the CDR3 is TGCAGCGTTGAGTCCGGGACAGGGAAGACAGATACGCAGTATTTT.

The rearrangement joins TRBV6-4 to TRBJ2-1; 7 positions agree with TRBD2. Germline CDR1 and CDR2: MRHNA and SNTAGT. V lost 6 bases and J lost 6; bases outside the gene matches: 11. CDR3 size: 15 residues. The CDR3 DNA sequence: TGTGCCAGCAGGAGGACTAGTGATGCGTTCAATGAGCAGTTCTTC. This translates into CASRRTSDAFNEQFF.